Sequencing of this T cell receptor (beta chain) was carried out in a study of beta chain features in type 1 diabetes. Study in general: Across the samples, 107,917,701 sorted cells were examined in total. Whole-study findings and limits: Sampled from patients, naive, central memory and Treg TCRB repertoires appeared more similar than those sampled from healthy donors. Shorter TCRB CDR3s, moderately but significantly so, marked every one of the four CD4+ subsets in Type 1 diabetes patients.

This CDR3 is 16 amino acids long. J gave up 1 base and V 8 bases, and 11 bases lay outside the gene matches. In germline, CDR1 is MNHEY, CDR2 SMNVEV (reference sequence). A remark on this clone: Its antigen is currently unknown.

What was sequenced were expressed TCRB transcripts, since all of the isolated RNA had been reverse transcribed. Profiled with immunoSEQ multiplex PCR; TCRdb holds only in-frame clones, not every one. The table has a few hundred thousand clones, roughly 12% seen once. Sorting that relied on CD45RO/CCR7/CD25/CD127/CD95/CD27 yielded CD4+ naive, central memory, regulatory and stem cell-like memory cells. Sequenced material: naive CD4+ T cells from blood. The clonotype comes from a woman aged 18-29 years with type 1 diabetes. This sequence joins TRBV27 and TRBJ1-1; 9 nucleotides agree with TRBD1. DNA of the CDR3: TGTGCCAGCTCACCCGGGACAGGGAGGTGGAACACTGAAGCTTTCTTT. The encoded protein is CASSPGTGRWNTEAFF.